This T cell receptor (beta chain) stems from a study of T cell changes during pregnancy in multiple sclerosis. V lost 4 bases to trimming and J lost 7 bases, with 17 bases between them. The CDR3 is 14 amino acids. Germline V lookup: CDR1 SGHRS, CDR2 YFSETQ. The data were produced by immunoSEQ multiplex PCR, yet TCRdb's version contains in-frame clones alone and is incomplete. The data hold 84,000 or so clones, with roughly 93% observed a single time. The receptor was derived from a female donor with multiple sclerosis, enrolled in a pregnancy study. The material was peripheral blood, obtained in the third trimester of pregnancy. The V gene is TRBV5-1, the J gene TRBJ1-2; D uncertain. The CDR3 spells CASSPASTSGGYTF. In DNA, the CDR3 is TGCGCCAGCAGCCCTGCCTCAACCTCGGGTGGCTACACCTTC.